This T cell receptor beta chain originates from a study of T cell changes during pregnancy in multiple sclerosis (dated by TCRdb to between 2018 and 2020). General notes on the study: In women with multiple sclerosis, the researchers looked at how the T cell repertoire shifted as pregnancy progressed.

V is trimmed back by 6 bases and J by 5 bases, and the junction contains 12 bases that no gene match accounts for. CDR1 is given as SGHRS and CDR2 as YFSETQ, both from the germline V gene. CDR3 length: 15 amino acids, cysteine to phenylalanine. Only the CDR3 region is kept as DNA, spanning 45 bases read in frame from base 1. Library method: the immunoSEQ multiplex PCR assay. Imported from immuneACCESS, the table was reduced by TCRdb to in-frame sequences with V and J called. These copies leave out some clones; in studies compared against another copy, an unresolved V gene accounts for under half, and the cause of the remainder is not known. The sample data list more than 95,000 clones, and approximately 93% of these were observed just once. Jointly, the top ten make up 0.99% of the sample. Details on this clone: Its specific antigen is unknown. It has no much larger one-base neighbor in the sample; base qualities were not kept.

The receptor was derived from a female donor with multiple sclerosis, enrolled in a pregnancy study. The sequence joins TRBV5-1 to TRBJ2-5, with 8 bases in between that match TRBD2. This specimen consisted of peripheral blood, obtained after pregnancy. The CDR3 sequence is CASTETGGSRETQYF. The DNA sequence reads TGCGCCAGCACTGAGACGGGAGGGTCGCGGGAGACCCAGTACTTC.